This TCR beta chain was recovered during a study of response to subunit inactivated influenza vaccine (dated by TCRdb to 2016 to 2019). Describing the broader study: Deep quantitative profiling of the T cell receptor repertoire was used in the study to follow responses to a trivalent subunit inactivated influenza vaccine. What the work shows at the level of the full study, not this receptor alone: The authors suggested that each seasonal influenza vaccination may recruit only a limited number of new T cells.

Libraries were built with RT-PCR. Sequencing took place on an Illumina HiSeq 2500. TCRdb passed the public sequencing reads through fastp at Q25 and MiXCR, retaining productive beta sequences. Entries are consolidated by CDR3 protein sequence, retaining the most common genes and DNA. This sample comprises about 620,000 distinct CDR3 sequences, about 11% of them detected only once. Clones ranked in the top ten supply about 10% of the sample. V sheds 6 bases and J sheds 0 bases, leaving 11 bases between their ends. Its CDR3 holds 14 amino acids, cysteine through phenylalanine. Only CDR3 DNA is held: 42 bases, read in frame from base 1. With regard to this clonotype: There is no known antigen for this receptor. The record has no base qualities; no much larger clone is one base away.

The specimen comprised PBMCs from blood, sampled on the day of vaccination. The sequence was collected from a man aged 45-65 years who received an inactivated influenza vaccine. Donor details come from another sample of the same person, matched by shared clones. Recombination linked TRBV12-3 or TRBV12-4 to TRBJ1-1; TRBD1 is a possible D gene, resting on 5 matching bases. The DNA is as follows: TGTGCCAGCAGCCCCGGGGCACTGAACACTGAAGCTTTCTTT. Its amino acids are CASSPGALNTEAFF.